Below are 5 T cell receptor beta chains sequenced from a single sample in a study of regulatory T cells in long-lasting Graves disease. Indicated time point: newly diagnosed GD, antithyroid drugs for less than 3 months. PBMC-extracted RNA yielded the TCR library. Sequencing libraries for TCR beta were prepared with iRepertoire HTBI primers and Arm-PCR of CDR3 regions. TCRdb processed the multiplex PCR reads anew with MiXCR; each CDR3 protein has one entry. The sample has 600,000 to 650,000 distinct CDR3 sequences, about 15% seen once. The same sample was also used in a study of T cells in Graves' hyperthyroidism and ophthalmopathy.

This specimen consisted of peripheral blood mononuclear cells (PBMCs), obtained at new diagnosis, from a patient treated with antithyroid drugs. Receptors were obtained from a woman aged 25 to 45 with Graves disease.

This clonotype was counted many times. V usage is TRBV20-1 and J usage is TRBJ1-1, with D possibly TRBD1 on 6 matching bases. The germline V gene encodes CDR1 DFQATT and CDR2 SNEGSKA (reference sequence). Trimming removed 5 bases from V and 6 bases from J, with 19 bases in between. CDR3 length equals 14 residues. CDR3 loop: CSAGREQGNPEAFF. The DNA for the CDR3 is TGCAGTGCTGGGCGAGAACAGGGAAATCCTGAAGCTTTCTTT.

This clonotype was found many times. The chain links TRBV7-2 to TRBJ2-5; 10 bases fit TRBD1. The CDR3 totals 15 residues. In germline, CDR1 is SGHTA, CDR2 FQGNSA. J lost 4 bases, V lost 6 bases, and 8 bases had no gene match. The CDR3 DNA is TGTGCCAGCAGTCTTTTCGACAGGGGGCTAGAGACCCAGTACTTC. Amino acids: CASSLFDRGLETQYF.

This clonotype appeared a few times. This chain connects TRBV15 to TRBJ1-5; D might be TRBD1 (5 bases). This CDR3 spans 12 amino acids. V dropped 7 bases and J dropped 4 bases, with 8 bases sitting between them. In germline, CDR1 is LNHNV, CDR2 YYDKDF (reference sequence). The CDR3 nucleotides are TGTGCCACCACCAGGGATAATCAGCCCCAGCATTTT. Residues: CATTRDNQPQHF. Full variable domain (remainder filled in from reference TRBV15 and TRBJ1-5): DAMVIQNPRYQVTQFGKPVTLSCSQTLNHNVMYWYQQKSSQAPKLLFHYYDKDFNNEADTPDNFQSRRPNTSFCFLDIRSPGLGDTAMYLCATTRDNQPQHFGDGTRLSIL.

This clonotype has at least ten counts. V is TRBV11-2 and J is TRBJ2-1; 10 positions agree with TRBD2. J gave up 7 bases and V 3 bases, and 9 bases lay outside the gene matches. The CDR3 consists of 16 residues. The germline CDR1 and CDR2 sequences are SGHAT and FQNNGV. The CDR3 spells CASSFFGPSGGNEQFF. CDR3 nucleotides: TGTGCCAGCAGCTTCTTTGGTCCTAGCGGGGGAAATGAGCAGTTCTTC.

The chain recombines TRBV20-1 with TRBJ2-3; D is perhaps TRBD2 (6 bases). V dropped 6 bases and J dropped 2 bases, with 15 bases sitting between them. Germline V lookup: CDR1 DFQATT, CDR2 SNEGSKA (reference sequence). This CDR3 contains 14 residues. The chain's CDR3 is CSAVEAGYTDTQYF. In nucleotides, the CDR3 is TGCAGTGCGGTGGAAGCGGGTTACACAGATACGCAGTATTTT.